This TCR beta chain emerged from a study of monozygotic twins with inflammatory bowel disease. With respect to this clonotype: Its antigen is still unknown.

Germline lookup yields CDR1 SNHLY and CDR2 FYNNEI. CDR3 length: 14 residues. TCRdb re-called the 5' RACE reads; one entry per CDR3 protein, DNA not given. This sample's table reports some 170,000 distinct CDR3 sequences. Overall study results and limits: Varying immunosuppressive regimens may have increased patient repertoire variability. IBD patients exhibited fewer clonotypes shared with other individuals than healthy twins, particularly with disease activity.

The sequence came from a human donor with ulcerative colitis or Crohn's disease, or a healthy co-twin of an affected twin (not recorded which). V gene TRBV2 combines with J gene TRBJ2-1. Sequencing was performed on blood. The CDR3 here is CASKGGSIYNEQFF.